These 29 T cell receptor beta chains were all obtained from the same sample, sequenced in a study of vaccination effects on CD4 cells after COVID-19. Profiled with immunoSEQ multiplex PCR; TCRdb holds only in-frame clones, not every one. The data contain 45,000 to 55,000 clones, just over 70% of them singletons. The culture ran for about 11 days, and then CD4+ T cells were isolated. Two doses of either BNT162b2 or mRNA-1273 were given to each participant. The antigens for these receptors are not known. The sequences come from CD4+ T cells from PBMCs cultured without peptide, collected after COVID-19 vaccination. These receptors were taken from a human donor who received a COVID-19 vaccine.

The rearrangement uses TRBV5-1 and TRBJ1-6; 7 bases agree with TRBD1. The CDR3 spans 17 residues. Germline V gives CDR1 SGHRS, CDR2 YFSETQ. Trimming at V came to 0 bases and at J to 10 bases, leaving 13 bases not matched to a gene. CDR3 loop: CASSLGGGGRGRSPLHF. Here the CDR3 DNA reads TGCGCCAGCAGCTTGGGAGGGGGTGGTAGGGGGCGATCACCCCTCCACTTT.

This clone appeared a few times. The chain uses TRBV28 and TRBJ1-1; D might be TRBD1 (6 bases). This CDR3 is built from 14 residues. Germline V gives CDR1 MDHEN, CDR2 SYDVKM. Trimming shortened V by 6 bases and J by 5 bases, and 16 bases separated the two germline ends. The CDR3 DNA reads TGTGCCAGCAGGAACGGGGGGGCGGGGACTGAAGCTTTCTTT. This encodes CASRNGGAGTEAFF.

This clone occurred a few times. The rearrangement links TRBV10-1 to TRBJ2-7; maybe TRBD1 (7 bases). The V gene's germline CDR1 is WNHNN and CDR2 SYGVQD (reference sequence). Trimming took off 3 bases at V and 4 bases at J, with 16 bases between the two ends. This CDR3 comprises 15 residues. CDR3 in DNA: TGCGCCAGCAGTGACCCAGAACAGGGGACTTACGAGCAGTACTTC. Its translation: CASSDPEQGTYEQYF.

This clone was counted between two and nine times. The chain uses TRBV11-1 and TRBJ1-3; D is ambiguous. Trimming took off 1 base at V and 0 bases at J, with 10 bases between the two ends. The germline CDR1 and CDR2 sequences are SGHAT and FQDESV (reference sequence). This CDR3 is 16 amino acids long. The chain's CDR3 is CASSLGYDHSGNTIYF. The CDR3 DNA reads as TGTGCCAGCAGCTTAGGATACGACCACTCTGGAAACACCATATATTTT.

This clone was recorded once. This chain joins TRBV5-8 and TRBJ1-4; D is perhaps TRBD1 (6 bases). Germline assignment: CDR1 SGHTS and CDR2 YDEGEE. The CDR3 is 15 amino acids. Trimming removed 5 bases from V and 5 bases from J, with 16 bases in between. CDR3: CASRKQGPRNEKLFF. CDR3 bases: TGTGCCAGCAGGAAACAGGGCCCTCGGAATGAAAAACTGTTTTTT.

V is TRBV4-1 and J is TRBJ2-7, with D unclear. There are 12 residues in the CDR3. Germline loops: CDR1 MGHRA, CDR2 YSYEKL. V was pared by 0 bases and J by 7 bases, with 7 bases between. Written as DNA, the CDR3 is TGCGCCAGCAGCCAAGATTTGAGGGAGCAGTACTTC. This codes for CASSQDLREQYF.

CDR3 sequence reads: CASSDRKTNTEAFF. The CDR3 nucleotides read TGCGCCAGCAGCGACAGGAAGACGAACACTGAAGCTTTCTTT. This chain connects TRBV5-1 to TRBJ1-1, with TRBD1 as a possible D gene (6 bases). The CDR3 sequence is 14 residues long. Germline V CDR1 and CDR2: SGHRS, YFSETQ. Trimming cost V 4 bases and J 1 base, with 11 bases left between them.

This chain links TRBV19 with TRBJ1-5, with 7 bases fitting TRBD1. Germline V gives CDR1 LNHDA, CDR2 SQIVND (reference sequence). This CDR3 contains 15 residues. V shed 7 bases, J shed 0 bases, and the junction held 6 bases outside the gene matches. The CDR3 DNA sequence: TGTGCCAGTAAGCAGGGGGGTCTTAGCAATCAGCCCCAGCATTTT. It is translated as CASKQGGLSNQPQHF.

This clone occurred once. V usage is TRBV5-6 and J usage is TRBJ1-2; TRBD1 is a possible D gene (6 bases). The V end was cut by 4 bases, the J end by 7 bases, with 17 bases between. Germline values: CDR1 SGHDT, CDR2 YYEEEE. The CDR3 is 14 amino acids. The DNA of the CDR3 is TGTGCCAGCAGCCCGATCGGCGGGGGCGCTGGCTACACCTTC. It specifies CASSPIGGGAGYTF.

The chain links TRBV7-8 to TRBJ1-6, with 8 bases fitting TRBD1. This CDR3 contains 17 residues. V lost 5 bases, J lost 6 bases, and 12 bases stayed unmatched. Germline V lookup: CDR1 SGHVS, CDR2 FQNEAQ. The CDR3 region has the DNA TGTGCCAGCAGCACCTTTCAGGGGGCGTCTGGTAATTCACCCCTCCACTTT. Protein product: CASSTFQGASGNSPLHF.

The rearrangement links TRBV19 to TRBJ2-7, with a possible D match to TRBD2 (5 bases). The CDR3 has 15 amino acids. V lost 3 bases, J lost 2 bases, and 14 bases lay in between. The germline gives CDR1 LNHDA, CDR2 SQIVND (reference sequence). The CDR3 DNA reads TGTGCCAGTAGTATGACCTGGGAGCCCCCCTACGAGCAGTACTTC. This sequence encodes CASSMTWEPPYEQYF. The full variable domain, in which reference TRBV19 and TRBJ2-7 provide the parts outside the CDR3, is DGGITQSPKYLFRKEGQNVTLSCEQNLNHDAMYWYRQDPGQGLRLIYYSQIVNDFQKGDIAEGYSVSREKKESFPLTVTSAQKNPTAFYLCASSMTWEPPYEQYFGPGTRLTVT.

V usage is TRBV5-6 and J usage is TRBJ1-2; 7 bases agree with TRBD1. The ends lost 6 bases at V and 5 bases at J; junction bases unmatched: 16. Germline CDR1 is SGHDT and CDR2 is YYEEEE. The CDR3 is 16 amino acids. The CDR3 reads CASTNLSPGGSYGYTF. In nucleotides, the CDR3 is TGTGCCAGCACCAACCTCTCTCCAGGGGGTTCTTATGGCTACACCTTC.

The chain uses TRBV5-5 and TRBJ2-7; TRBD1 matches at 10 bases. The CDR3 extends over 13 amino acids. Germline CDR1 reads SGHKS; CDR2 reads YYEKEE (reference sequence). J lost 6 bases, V lost 3 bases, and 3 bases had no gene match. CDR3 in amino acids: CASSSRDRGEQYF. The CDR3 nucleotides are TGTGCCAGCAGCTCCAGGGACAGGGGCGAGCAGTACTTC.

The chain couples TRBV11-3 to TRBJ2-2; D is ambiguous. V was cut by 5 bases and J by 4 bases, with 23 bases left in between. CDR3 length equals 18 residues. The germline V gene encodes CDR1 SGHNT and CDR2 YENEEA. DNA of the CDR3: TGTGCCAGCAGCCCACAAACCTTCCCAGGAAGAGGCACCGGGGAGCTGTTTTTT. Translating it yields CASSPQTFPGRGTGELFF.

CDR3 protein: CASSLEGNGYTF. CDR3 DNA sequence: TGTGCCAGCAGCTTAGAAGGGAATGGCTACACCTTC. The chain uses TRBV13 and TRBJ1-2, with D hard to call. The CDR3 is 12 residues long. Trimming pared 1 base from V and 6 bases from J, leaving 6 bases between. CDR1 is PRHDT and CDR2 is FYEKMQ in the germline V gene (reference sequence). Full variable domain (outside the CDR3, taken from reference TRBV13 and TRBJ1-2): AAGVIQSPRHLIKEKRETATLKCYPIPRHDTVYWYQQGPGQDPQFLISFYEKMQSDKGSIPDRFSAQQFSDYHSELNMSSLELGDSALYFCASSLEGNGYTFGSGTRLTVV.

This clone was detected only a few times. The rearrangement uses TRBV6-5 and TRBJ2-2; D might be TRBD1 (5 bases). V dropped 6 bases and J dropped 0 bases, with 8 bases sitting between them. The germline CDR1 and CDR2 sequences are MNHEY and SVGAGI. The CDR3 contains 14 residues. The CDR3 DNA reads as TGTGCCAGCAGGGACAAGGCGAACACCGGGGAGCTGTTTTTT. Translating gives CASRDKANTGELFF.

The genes are TRBV5-1 and TRBJ1-2; TRBD1 agrees at 7 bases. The germline CDR1 and CDR2 sequences are SGHRS and YFSETQ. The V gene end was trimmed by 4 bases and the J gene end by 5 bases; junction bases not matched to a gene: 11. The CDR3 loop spans 15 amino acids. The CDR3 protein is CASSIVAGGNYGYTF. The CDR3 nucleotides read TGCGCCAGCAGCATTGTCGCAGGGGGAAATTATGGCTACACCTTC.

The chain couples TRBV7-9 to TRBJ2-7; 10 positions agree with TRBD2. This CDR3 has 19 residues. Per the germline V gene, CDR1 is SEHNR and CDR2 is FQNEAQ (reference sequence). The J segment lost 6 bases and the V segment lost 2 bases, leaving 19 bases of the junction unmatched. CDR3 in amino acids: CASSLIRGLADRGVPEQYF. The CDR3, as DNA: TGTGCCAGCAGCTTAATTCGTGGACTAGCGGACCGTGGGGTTCCCGAGCAGTACTTC.

Only one count was recorded for this clone. The chain has TRBV6-5 and TRBJ2-1; 12 bases are a match to TRBD2. J gave up 9 bases and V 2 bases, and 8 bases lay outside the gene matches. The CDR3 extends over 16 amino acids. From germline, CDR1 is MNHEY and CDR2 SVGAGI. Written as DNA, the CDR3 is TGTGCCAGCAGTTACGTTCTAGCGGGGGGGCGGGCTGAGCAGTTCTTC. Translating gives CASSYVLAGGRAEQFF.

The chain carries TRBV19 and TRBJ1-5; 9 bases map to TRBD1. Trimming took 8 bases from V and 6 from J; bases not matched to a gene: 14. The CDR3 covers 16 residues. Per the germline V gene, CDR1 is LNHDA and CDR2 is SQIVND (reference sequence). In DNA, the CDR3 is TGTGCCAGTCTCGGAAACGACAGGGGGAGACGTCAGCCCCAGCATTTT. Translated: CASLGNDRGRRQPQHF.

The chain recombines TRBV6-5 with TRBJ1-1; no firm D call. Germline-derived CDR1 and CDR2 are MNHEY and SVGAGI. Trimming removed 5 bases from V and 1 base from J, with 8 bases in between. The CDR3 length is 13 residues. CDR3: CASSPYTNTEAFF. The CDR3 DNA reads as TGTGCCAGCAGTCCTTATACGAACACTGAAGCTTTCTTT.

The genes are TRBV7-8 and TRBJ1-1, with D unclear. This CDR3 is built from 13 residues. Trimming stripped 2 bases from V and 3 bases from J, with 7 bases between. The germline gives CDR1 SGHVS, CDR2 FQNEAQ. CDR3 sequence reads: CASSLLVYTEAFF. CDR3 coding DNA: TGTGCCAGCAGCTTATTGGTATACACTGAAGCTTTCTTT.

The chain combines TRBV19 with TRBJ1-1; the match to TRBD1 covers 7 bases. The germline V gene encodes CDR1 LNHDA and CDR2 SQIVND (reference sequence). J was trimmed by 5 bases and V by 1 base; bases with no gene match: 4. This CDR3 comprises 14 residues. The CDR3 nucleotides read TGTGCCAGTAGTATAGCCCTGGGACAGACTGAAGCTTTCTTT. Translating it yields CASSIALGQTEAFF.

The V call is TRBV6-5, the J call TRBJ2-3; D gene uncertain. This CDR3 has 13 amino acids. Germline assignment: CDR1 MNHEY and CDR2 SVGAGI. Trimming pared 2 bases from V and 4 bases from J, leaving 7 bases between. In nucleotides, the CDR3 is TGTGCCAGCAGTTACGGGATGGCAGATACGCAGTATTTT. This gives the protein CASSYGMADTQYF.

The chain uses TRBV28 and TRBJ1-3, with 8 bases identical to TRBD1. CDR3 length: 19 amino acids. V shed 5 bases and J 0 bases; nucleotides not matched to a gene: 15. Looked up from germline, CDR1 is MDHEN and CDR2 is SYDVKM. CDR3 sequence (DNA): TGTGCCAGCAGTCGAGGGACAGGTTGGCATATTCTCTCTGGAAACACCATATATTTT. Protein: CASSRGTGWHILSGNTIYF. The variable domain in full, with the rest retrieved from reference TRBV28 and TRBJ1-3, is DVKVTQSSRYLVKRTGEKVFLECVQDMDHENMFWYRQDPGLGLRLIYFSYDVKMKEKGDIPEGYSVSREKKERFSLILESASTNQTSMYLCASSRGTGWHILSGNTIYFGEGSWLTVV.

This clone was counted only a few times. The chain recombines TRBV3-1 (or the pseudogene TRBV3-2) with TRBJ1-1, with D unresolved. Trimming removed 4 bases from V and 3 bases from J, with 12 bases in between. The CDR3 has 14 residues. CDR1 and CDR2 (germline): LGHDT, YNNKEL (reference sequence). DNA for the CDR3: TGTGCCAGCAGCCTCTACGAGGGAGACACTGAAGCTTTCTTT. It yields the protein CASSLYEGDTEAFF.

This clone was seen a few times. V gene TRBV10-3 combines with J gene TRBJ1-5, with TRBD1 matching 12 bases. After removal of 6 bases from V and 0 bases from J, the junction contained 6 bases not matched to a gene. In germline, CDR1 is ENHRY, CDR2 SYGVKD. The CDR3 consists of 17 residues. CDR3 sequence reads: CAISPGQGASSNQPQHF. CDR3 nucleotide sequence: TGTGCCATCAGCCCGGGACAGGGGGCCTCTAGCAATCAGCCCCAGCATTTT.

This chain uses TRBV6-5 with TRBJ2-7; TRBD2 might be the D (6 bases). Trimming cost V 11 bases and J 3 bases, with 20 bases left between them. Per germline, CDR1 MNHEY and CDR2 SVGAGI. The CDR3 is 14 amino acids. Here the CDR3 reads CAVRRGPRDYEQYF. In DNA, the CDR3 is TGTGCCGTCAGGCGGGGACCGCGAGACTACGAGCAGTACTTC.

The chain employs TRBV5-1 and TRBJ2-7; TRBD1 agrees at 10 bases. V lost 3 bases and J lost 4; bases outside the gene matches: 7. The CDR3 contains 15 residues. Germline lookup yields CDR1 SGHRS and CDR2 YFSETQ. CDR3 region: CASSSSGQGSYEQYF. CDR3 DNA: TGCGCCAGCAGCTCCTCGGGACAGGGGTCTTACGAGCAGTACTTC.